These 11 T cell receptor beta chains were sequenced from one sample in a study of a mutant IDH1 vaccine in newly diagnosed glioma. Sample time point: week 11, during vaccination. Every vaccine dose comprised 300 ug of mutant IDH1 20-mer peptide plus topical imiquimod. Antigens of these TCRs are unknown. The protocol was immunoSEQ multiplex PCR, while the TCRdb copy is restricted to in-frame clones and leaves out a portion. The sample holds about 40,000 clones; about four fifths are singletons and the top ten take over 13%. The sequences come from peripheral blood mononuclear cells (PBMCs), collected from a glioma patient whose treatment included an IDH1 peptide vaccine. The receptor set was obtained from a woman aged 25-40 years with glioma. Some clones in this sample may be carry-over from other donors' samples.

V is TRBV29-1 and J is TRBJ1-4; 9 nucleotides agree with TRBD1. Germline V gives CDR1 SQVTM, CDR2 ANQGSEA. The CDR3 sequence is 17 residues long. The J segment lost 7 bases and the V segment lost 5 bases, leaving 17 bases of the junction unmatched. The CDR3 nucleotides read TGCAGCGTTACTTCCGGGACAGGGTTTCAAGGGGGTGAAAAACTGTTTTTT. This gives the protein CSVTSGTGFQGGEKLFF. Full variable domain (outside the CDR3, taken from reference TRBV29-1 and TRBJ1-4): SAVISQKPSRDICQRGTSLTIQCQVDSQVTMMFWYRQQPGQSLTLIATANQGSEATYESGFVIDKFPISRPNLTFSTLTVSNMSPEDSSIYLCSVTSGTGFQGGEKLFFGSGTQLSVL.

The J gene is TRBJ2-7, the V gene TRBV6-5; no clear D. V gave up 2 bases and J gave up 2 bases, with 10 bases separating them. The germline V gene encodes CDR1 MNHEY and CDR2 SVGAGI. The CDR3 sequence is 14 residues long. The CDR3 DNA reads TGTGCCAGCAGTTACCTGATCCCCGCCTACGAGCAGTACTTC. This codes for CASSYLIPAYEQYF.

This rearrangement joins TRBV11-1 to TRBJ2-1; 9 bases align to TRBD2. Germline assignment: CDR1 SGHAT and CDR2 FQDESV (reference sequence). This CDR3 has 16 residues. The junction had 10 bases not matched to a gene; V was cut back by 1 base and J by 9 bases. In nucleotides, the CDR3 is TGTGCCAGCAGCTTAGGCAGGGCGGGAGGGCCCGGTGAGCAGTTCTTC. This translates into CASSLGRAGGPGEQFF.

The CDR3, as DNA: TGCGCCAGCAGCCAGAGGGAGGAGGGGACTGAAGCTTTCTTT. Translated: CASSQREEGTEAFF. The V gene is TRBV4-1, the J gene TRBJ1-1, with D maybe TRBD1 (5 bases). The CDR3 is 14 residues long. Germline CDR1 reads MGHRA; CDR2 reads YSYEKL. Between the trimmed V and J ends, which lost 3 bases and 5 bases, there was a span of 13 bases.

This chain connects TRBV7-8 to TRBJ2-7; D is unclear. Germline V lookup: CDR1 SGHVS, CDR2 FQNEAQ. The V and J ends lost 2 bases and 0 bases respectively, with 11 bases between them. The CDR3 totals 15 residues. CDR3 protein: CASSLRSAFSYEQYF. DNA of the CDR3: TGTGCCAGCAGCTTACGGTCAGCCTTCTCCTACGAGCAGTACTTC.

This clone was found a few times. This chain connects TRBV6-5 to TRBJ1-1; D uncertain. Trimming cost V 2 bases and J 1 base, with 8 bases left between them. Germline V gives CDR1 MNHEY, CDR2 SVGAGI. This CDR3 spans 14 amino acids. The CDR3 sequence is CASSYGIRNTEAFF. The CDR3 DNA sequence: TGTGCCAGCAGTTACGGCATCAGGAACACTGAAGCTTTCTTT.

This clone appeared once. The V and J genes are TRBV14 and TRBJ1-2, with a possible D match to TRBD1 (5 bases). Germline loops: CDR1 SGHDN, CDR2 FVKESK. The germline V and J ends were trimmed by 2 bases and 2 bases, with 6 bases remaining between them. CDR3 length: 13 amino acids. CDR3 sequence reads: CASSQWDNYGYTF. The CDR3 DNA reads as TGTGCCAGCAGCCAATGGGACAACTATGGCTACACCTTC.

This clone was observed a handful of times. CDR3 in amino acids: CAISDKEVRTEAFF. The CDR3 nucleotides read TGTGCCATCAGTGATAAGGAGGTGCGGACTGAAGCTTTCTTT. The chain uses TRBV10-3 and TRBJ1-1; D remains unclear. Germline V gene sequence: CDR1 ENHRY, CDR2 SYGVKD. The germline V and J ends were trimmed by 3 bases and 5 bases, with 13 bases remaining between them. This CDR3 spans 14 amino acids.

In this sample, this clone turned up once. This rearrangement joins TRBV14 to TRBJ2-2; TRBD1 matches at 10 bases. V gave up 3 bases and J gave up 9 bases; unmatched junction bases: 10. The CDR3 has 16 amino acids. Per germline, CDR1 SGHDN and CDR2 FVKESK. DNA of the CDR3: TGTGCCAGCAGCCAGCTGACAGGGGGCCGCCGCCGGGAGCTGTTTTTT. Translating it yields CASSQLTGGRRRELFF.

This clone appeared once. V is TRBV27 and J is TRBJ1-2; 7 bases agree with TRBD1. V was pared by 6 bases and J by 8 bases, with 15 bases of the junction left unmatched. The V gene's germline CDR1 is MNHEY and CDR2 SMNVEV (reference sequence). The CDR3 extends over 15 amino acids. This CDR3 reads CASRTLTGPSRGYTF. As DNA, the CDR3 is TGTGCCAGCAGGACCTTGACAGGGCCCAGTCGGGGCTACACCTTC.

This rearrangement joins TRBV7-9 to TRBJ1-2; TRBD1 is a possible D gene (5 bases). Trimming removed 0 bases at V and 8 bases at J, with 13 bases between. Germline V CDR1 and CDR2: SEHNR, FQNEAQ (reference sequence). This CDR3 comprises 14 residues. The CDR3 nucleotides are TGTGCCAGCAGCTTAGCGCAGTCAGGGTACGGCTACACCTTC. It codes for CASSLAQSGYGYTF.